One and the same sample provided the 13 T cell receptor beta chains below, sequenced in a study of T cell responses to AZD1222 COVID-19 vaccine. Assay used: immunoSEQ multiplex PCR; TCRdb lists only in-frame clones, some missing. The sample has more than 90,000 clones, 88% seen once. The sample in question was peripheral blood, obtained 28 days after the second AZD1222 dose. The receptors originated from an adult who received the AZD1222 COVID-19 vaccine.

The J gene is TRBJ2-3, the V gene TRBV7-2, with 7 positions matching TRBD2. This CDR3 has 14 amino acids. V lost 3 bases and J lost 5; bases outside the gene matches: 5. Germline V gene data show CDR1 as SGHTA and CDR2 as FQGNSA. CDR3 DNA: TGTGCCAGCAGCTTTGGCGGGGGATTAGATACGCAGTATTTT. Translation: CASSFGGGLDTQYF.

The chain uses TRBV20-1 and TRBJ1-4; D ambiguous. Per the germline V gene, CDR1 is DFQATT and CDR2 is SNEGSKA (reference sequence). The V and J ends lost 0 bases and 8 bases respectively, with 4 bases between them. The CDR3 covers 11 residues. The CDR3 nucleotides read TGCAGTGCTAGAGATTCAGAAAAACTGTTTTTT. Protein product: CSARDSEKLFF.

In its sample, this clone was seen once. The rearrangement joins TRBV4-1 to TRBJ1-2; a possible D gene is TRBD1 (6 bases). The CDR3 totals 16 residues. Trimming shortened V by 2 bases and J by 4 bases, and 17 bases separated the two germline ends. Germline V gene lookup returns CDR1 MGHRA and CDR2 YSYEKL. CDR3 DNA sequence: TGCGCCAGCAGCCAACCGGGGAGGGGGAATGGCTATGGCTACACCTTC. Translated, it gives CASSQPGRGNGYGYTF.

The V and J genes are TRBV7-9 and TRBJ1-5, with 10 nucleotides matching TRBD1. With 3 bases clipped from V and 0 bases from J, the junction kept 8 bases outside the gene matches. The CDR3 loop spans 18 amino acids. The germline V gene has CDR1 SEHNR and CDR2 FQNEAQ (reference sequence). The CDR3 coding sequence is TGTGCCAGCAGCTTGGACAGGGGGGGATTCTATAGCAATCAGCCCCAGCATTTT. This codes for CASSLDRGGFYSNQPQHF.

This chain uses TRBV3-1 (or the pseudogene TRBV3-2) with TRBJ2-3, with D hard to call. The CDR3 runs 15 residues. V was pared by 1 base and J by 0 bases, with 8 bases between. Germline V gene lookup returns CDR1 LGHDT and CDR2 YNNKEL (reference sequence). Here the CDR3 DNA reads TGTGCCAGCAGCCAAGTATCCTCTAGCACAGATACGCAGTATTTT. Translation: CASSQVSSSTDTQYF.

V gene TRBV19 combines with J gene TRBJ2-7, with 13 bases that match TRBD2. The ends lost 7 bases at V and 2 bases at J; junction bases unmatched: 5. Germline CDR1 and CDR2: LNHDA and SQIVND (reference sequence). The CDR3 runs 15 residues. The CDR3 DNA is TGTGCCAGTACAACGGGACTAGCGGGGCCCTACGAGCAGTACTTC. Its translation is CASTTGLAGPYEQYF.

This chain links TRBV6-5 with TRBJ2-7; D may be TRBD1 (5 bases). The CDR3 extends over 14 amino acids. Between the trimmed V and J ends, which lost 3 bases and 2 bases, there was a span of 11 bases. Germline assignment: CDR1 MNHEY and CDR2 SVGAGI. In DNA, the CDR3 is TGTGCCAGCAGTTATGGTCAGGGCACCTACGAGCAGTACTTC. Its translation is CASSYGQGTYEQYF.

This clone appeared a few times. This chain joins TRBV9 and TRBJ1-2; possibly TRBD1 for D (5 bases). Germline V gene lookup returns CDR1 SGDLS and CDR2 YYNGEE. The CDR3 is made up of 15 amino acids. Between the trimmed V and J ends, which lost 3 bases and 4 bases, there was a span of 16 bases. Here the CDR3 DNA reads TGTGCCAGCAGCGCAAACTACAGGTTCGCCTATGGCTACACCTTC. This encodes CASSANYRFAYGYTF.

This clone came up once. The CDR3 is CASSLGRGGYGYTF. The CDR3 DNA follows: TGTGCCAGCAGCTTGGGCAGGGGGGGCTATGGCTACACCTTC. The rearrangement uses TRBV5-6 and TRBJ1-2; 7 bases are shared with TRBD1. The germline gives CDR1 SGHDT, CDR2 YYEEEE. The CDR3 is 14 amino acids. The trim removed 0 bases at V and 4 bases at J, leaving 3 bases unmatched.

The chain employs TRBV9 and TRBJ2-5; no definite D call. The CDR3 runs to 14 residues. The V and J ends lost 0 bases and 4 bases respectively, with 10 bases between them. Germline V gene lookup returns CDR1 SGDLS and CDR2 YYNGEE. CDR3 sequence reads: CASSVVTIRETQYF. For the CDR3, the DNA is TGTGCCAGCAGCGTAGTAACGATCCGAGAGACCCAGTACTTC.

The chain employs TRBV4-3 and TRBJ1-1; the match to TRBD1 covers 8 bases. The CDR3 length is 17 residues. Germline CDR1 and CDR2: LGHNA and YSLEER. V shed 3 bases and J 0 bases; nucleotides not matched to a gene: 9. The DNA for the CDR3 is TGCGCCAGCAGCCACCCGACAGGGGCTAGCATGAACACTGAAGCTTTCTTT. Encoded protein: CASSHPTGASMNTEAFF.

The V and J genes are TRBV29-1 and TRBJ2-3; D unresolved. The V end was cut by 7 bases, the J end by 0 bases, with 14 bases between. CDR3 size: 14 residues. CDR1 and CDR2 from the germline V gene are SQVTM and ANQGSEA. CDR3 in DNA: TGCAGCGCCCGACCGGGTCCTAGCACAGATACGCAGTATTTT. As protein: CSARPGPSTDTQYF.

This clone was recorded once. The chain combines TRBV6-5 with TRBJ1-2; maybe TRBD1 (5 bases). Germline lookup yields CDR1 MNHEY and CDR2 SVGAGI. V was trimmed by 6 bases and J by 7 bases, leaving 18 bases between them. The CDR3 runs to 14 residues. CDR3: CASRPGQGTGGYTF. The CDR3, as DNA: TGTGCCAGCAGGCCCGGGCAGGGTACGGGTGGCTACACCTTC.